This T cell receptor beta chain comes out of a study of blood T cell repertoires in COVID-19. The wider study: Italy, Spain and the United States were the sources of the convalescent and acute COVID-19 samples.

Per the study methods: Amplification of reference gene primers provided the estimated nucleated cell counts. Assay used: immunoSEQ multiplex PCR; TCRdb lists only in-frame clones, some missing. V, J and clone size reflect that table, while D and trimming were determined from the DNA. The repertoire consists of hundreds of thousands of clones, with 80% to 90% occurring once and the leading ten covering around 14%. Seattle researchers signed up patients amid active infection and tracked them longitudinally. Sequences were obtained from peripheral blood. This TCR was sampled from a woman aged 70-85 years with COVID-19, enrolled during active disease.

The CDR3 DNA follows: TGCGCCAGCAGCCTACTACCTGACTTCGGTGGAAACACCATATATTTT. Its translation is CASSLLPDFGGNTIYF. V usage is TRBV5-1 and J usage is TRBJ1-3; D is unclear. Germline loops: CDR1 SGHRS, CDR2 YFSETQ. The V and J ends lost 4 bases and 3 bases respectively, with 17 bases between them. The CDR3 runs 16 residues.